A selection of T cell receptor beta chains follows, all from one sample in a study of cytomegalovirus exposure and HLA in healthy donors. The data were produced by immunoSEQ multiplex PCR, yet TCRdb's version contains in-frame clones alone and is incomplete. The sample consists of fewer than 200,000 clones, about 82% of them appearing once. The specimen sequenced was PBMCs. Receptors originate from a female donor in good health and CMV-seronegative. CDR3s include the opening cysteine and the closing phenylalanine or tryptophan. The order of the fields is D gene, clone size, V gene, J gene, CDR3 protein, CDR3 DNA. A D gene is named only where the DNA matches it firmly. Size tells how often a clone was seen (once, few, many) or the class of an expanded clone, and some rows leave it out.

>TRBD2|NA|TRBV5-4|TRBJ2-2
CASSNSGGYDGYTGELFF
TGTGCCAGCAGCAATAGCGGGGGGTACGATGGTTACACCGGGGAGCTGTTTTTT
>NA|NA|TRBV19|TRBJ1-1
CASSIDRGAGGMNTEAFF
TGTGCCAGTAGTATAGATCGAGGAGCGGGCGGTATGAACACTGAAGCTTTCTTT
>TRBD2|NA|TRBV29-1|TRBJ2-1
CSLGTSGRREQFF
TGCAGCCTTGGGACTAGCGGGAGAAGGGAGCAGTTCTTC
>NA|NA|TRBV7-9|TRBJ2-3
CASSPDLRGPYTDTQYF
TGTGCCAGCAGCCCAGACTTGCGGGGGCCCTACACAGATACGCAGTATTTT
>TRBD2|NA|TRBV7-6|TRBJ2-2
CASSPSGSFGTGELFF
TGTGCCAGCAGCCCAAGCGGGAGTTTTGGGACCGGGGAGCTGTTTTTT
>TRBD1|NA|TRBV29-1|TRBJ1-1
CSVGTGGLNTEAFF
TGCAGCGTTGGGACAGGGGGCTTGAACACTGAAGCTTTCTTT
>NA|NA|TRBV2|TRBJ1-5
CAGGGGLNQPQHF
TGTGCCGGGGGAGGAGGCCTCAATCAGCCCCAGCATTTT
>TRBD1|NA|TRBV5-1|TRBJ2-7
CASSFQGARNEQYF
TGCGCCAGCAGCTTCCAGGGGGCTCGTAACGAGCAGTACTTC
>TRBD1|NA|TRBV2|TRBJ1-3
CASSELGDRGPTLSGNTIYF
TGTGCCAGCAGTGAGTTAGGAGACAGGGGGCCTACCCTCTCTGGAAACACCATATATTTT
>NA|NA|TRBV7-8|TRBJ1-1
CASSLAGAGAFF
TGTGCCAGCAGCTTAGCGGGGGCAGGGGCTTTCTTT
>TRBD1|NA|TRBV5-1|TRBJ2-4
CASSLEPLGTAKNSQYF
TGCGCCAGCAGCTTGGAGCCGTTAGGGACAGCCAAAAACAGTCAGTACTTC
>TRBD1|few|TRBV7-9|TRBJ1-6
CASSRGQGNSPLHF
TGTGCCAGCAGCCGAGGACAGGGTAATTCACCCCTCCACTTT
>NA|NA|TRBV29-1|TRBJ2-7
CSVEAPEGLSYEQYF
TGCAGCGTTGAAGCGCCAGAGGGCCTCTCCTACGAGCAGTACTTC
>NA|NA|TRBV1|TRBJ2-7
CTSSRFQGSYEQYF
TGCACCAGCAGCCGCTTTCAGGGATCCTACGAGCAGTACTTC
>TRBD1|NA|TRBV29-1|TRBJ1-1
CSVTLGTGNTEAFF
TGCAGCGTTACCCTTGGGACAGGGAACACTGAAGCTTTCTTT
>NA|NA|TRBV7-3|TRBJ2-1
CASSLLPGVRSYNEQFF
TGTGCCAGCAGCTTATTGCCAGGGGTGCGATCCTACAATGAGCAGTTCTTC
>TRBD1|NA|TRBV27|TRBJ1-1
CASSIPQGAADTEAFF
TGTGCCAGCAGTATACCACAGGGGGCGGCGGACACTGAAGCTTTCTTT
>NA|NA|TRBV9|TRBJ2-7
CASSVAAGSYEQYF
TGTGCCAGCAGCGTAGCGGCGGGGTCCTACGAGCAGTACTTC
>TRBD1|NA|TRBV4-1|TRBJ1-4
CASSQAGTGGASREKLFF
TGCGCCAGCAGCCAAGCCGGGACAGGGGGCGCATCACGTGAAAAACTGTTTTTT
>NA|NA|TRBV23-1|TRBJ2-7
CASSPIQQPYEQYF
TGCGCCAGCAGTCCCATACAGCAACCCTACGAGCAGTACTTC
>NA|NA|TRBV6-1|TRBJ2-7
CASSERVHYEQYF
TGTGCCAGCAGTGAACGGGTCCACTACGAGCAGTACTTC
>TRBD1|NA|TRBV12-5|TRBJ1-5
CASGVGDSEYSNQPQHF
TGTGCTAGTGGTGTGGGGGACAGCGAATATAGCAATCAGCCCCAGCATTTT